Given below is one T cell receptor (beta chain) in context. The target antigen is unknown. The CDR3 length is 13 residues. Germline assignment: CDR1 SGDLS and CDR2 YYNGEE. The V and J ends lost 3 bases and 7 bases respectively, with 11 bases between them. Alongside a J-beta primer mix, a sample-barcoded 5' primer served in a second PCR lasting roughly 6 to 11 cycles. TCRdb reanalysed the 5' RACE reads using MiXCR and keeps one entry per CDR3 protein. The table lists 800,000 or so distinct CDR3 sequences, 62% of them singletons. This record belongs to a study of blood T cells in healthy people across ages. Study outcomes and limitations: Changes in expanded clonotypes were possibly confounded, as the CMV status of donors was unknown. Aged donors had fewer naive CD4+ cells and lower diversity than long-lived donors.

Sequencing used blood. The rearrangement links TRBV9 to TRBJ2-1, with a tentative D call TRBD1 (6 bases). The clonotype originates from a man aged 25 to 40 in good health. The CDR3 reads CASSGGPVNEQFF. CDR3 nucleotide sequence: TGTGCCAGCAGCGGGGGGCCGGTTAATGAGCAGTTCTTC.